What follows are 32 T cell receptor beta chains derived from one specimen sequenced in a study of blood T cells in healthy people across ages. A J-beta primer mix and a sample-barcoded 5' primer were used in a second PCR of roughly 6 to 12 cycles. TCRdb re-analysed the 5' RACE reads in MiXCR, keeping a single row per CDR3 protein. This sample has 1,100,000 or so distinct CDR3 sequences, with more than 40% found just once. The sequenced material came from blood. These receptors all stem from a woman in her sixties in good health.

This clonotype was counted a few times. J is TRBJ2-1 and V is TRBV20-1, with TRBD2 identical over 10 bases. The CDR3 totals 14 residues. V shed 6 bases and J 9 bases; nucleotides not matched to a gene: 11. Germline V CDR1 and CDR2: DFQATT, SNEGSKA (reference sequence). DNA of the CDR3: TGCAGTGCCATAGCGGGAGGCCGACTTAGTGAGCAGTTCTTC. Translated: CSAIAGGRLSEQFF.

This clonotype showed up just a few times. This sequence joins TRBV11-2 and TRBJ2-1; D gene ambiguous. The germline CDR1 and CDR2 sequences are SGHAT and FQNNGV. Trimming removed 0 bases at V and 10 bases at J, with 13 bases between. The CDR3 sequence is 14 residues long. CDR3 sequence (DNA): TGTGCCAGCAGCTTAGAACGAGTGGCGAGAGAGCAGTTCTTC. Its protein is CASSLERVAREQFF.

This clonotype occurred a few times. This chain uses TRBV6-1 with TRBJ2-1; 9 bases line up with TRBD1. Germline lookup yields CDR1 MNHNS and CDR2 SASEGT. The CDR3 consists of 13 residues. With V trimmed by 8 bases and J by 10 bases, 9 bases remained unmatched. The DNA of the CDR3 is TGTGCCAGCGGGGACAGGGTGGCACGCGAGCAGTTCTTC. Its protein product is CASGDRVAREQFF.

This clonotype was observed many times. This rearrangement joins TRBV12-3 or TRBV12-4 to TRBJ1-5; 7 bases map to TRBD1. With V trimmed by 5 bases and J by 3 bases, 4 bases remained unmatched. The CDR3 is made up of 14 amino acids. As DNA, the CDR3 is TGTGCCAGCAGTAGACAGGGAGACAATCAGCCCCAGCATTTT. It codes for CASSRQGDNQPQHF.

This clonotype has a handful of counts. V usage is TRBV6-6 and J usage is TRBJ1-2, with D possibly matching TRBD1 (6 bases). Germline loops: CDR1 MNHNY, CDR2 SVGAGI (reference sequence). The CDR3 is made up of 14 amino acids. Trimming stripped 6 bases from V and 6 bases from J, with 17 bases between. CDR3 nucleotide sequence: TGTGCCAGCAGACAGATTCAGGGGTTTAATGGCTACACCTTC. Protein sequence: CASRQIQGFNGYTF.

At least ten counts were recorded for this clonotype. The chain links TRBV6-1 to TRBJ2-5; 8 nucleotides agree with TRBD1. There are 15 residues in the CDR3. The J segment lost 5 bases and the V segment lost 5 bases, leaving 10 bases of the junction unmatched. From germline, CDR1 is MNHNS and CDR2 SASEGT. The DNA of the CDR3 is TGTGCCAGCAGTCCCGGGACAGGCTTAGGGGAGACCCAGTACTTC. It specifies CASSPGTGLGETQYF.

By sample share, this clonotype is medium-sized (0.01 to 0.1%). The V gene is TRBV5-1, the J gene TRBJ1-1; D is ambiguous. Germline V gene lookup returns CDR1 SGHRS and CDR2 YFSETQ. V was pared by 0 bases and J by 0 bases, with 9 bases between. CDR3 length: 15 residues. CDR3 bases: TGCGCCAGCAGCTTGGTCGCAGATATGAACACTGAAGCTTTCTTT. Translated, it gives CASSLVADMNTEAFF.

This CDR3 reads CASSGQRTGEFGSPLHF. CDR3 in DNA: TGTGCCAGCAGTGGGCAAAGGACAGGAGAGTTCGGTTCACCCCTCCACTTT. The J gene is TRBJ1-6, the V gene TRBV2; TRBD1 aligns across 7 bases. The CDR3 consists of 17 residues. V dropped 4 bases and J dropped 9; count of bases not matched to a gene: 15. From germline, CDR1 is SNHLY and CDR2 FYNNEI. Full variable domain (remainder filled in from reference TRBV2 and TRBJ1-6): EPEVTQTPSHQVTQMGQEVILRCVPISNHLYFYWYRQILGQKVEFLVSFYNNEISEKSEIFDDQFSVERPDGSNFTLKIRSTKLEDSAMYFCASSGQRTGEFGSPLHFGNGTRLTVT.

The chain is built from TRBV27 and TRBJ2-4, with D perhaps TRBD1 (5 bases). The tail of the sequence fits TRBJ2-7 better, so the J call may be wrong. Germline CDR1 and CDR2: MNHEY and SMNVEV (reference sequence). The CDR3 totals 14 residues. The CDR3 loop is CASSWGPAPNEQYF. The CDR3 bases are TGTGCCAGCAGTTGGGGCCCAGCACCTAACGAGCAGTACTTC.

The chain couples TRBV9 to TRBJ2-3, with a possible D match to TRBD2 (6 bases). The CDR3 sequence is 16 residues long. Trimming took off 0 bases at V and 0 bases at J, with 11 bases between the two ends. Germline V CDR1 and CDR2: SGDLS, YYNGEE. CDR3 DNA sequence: TGTGCCAGCAGCGTAGAGCTAGCGTCTAGCACAGATACGCAGTATTTT. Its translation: CASSVELASSTDTQYF. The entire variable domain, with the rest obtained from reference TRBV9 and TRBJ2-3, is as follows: DSGVTQTPKHLITATGQRVTLRCSPRSGDLSVYWYQQSLDQGLQFLIQYYNGEERAKGNILERFSAQQFPDLHSELNLSSLELGDSALYFCASSVELASSTDTQYFGPGTRLTVL.

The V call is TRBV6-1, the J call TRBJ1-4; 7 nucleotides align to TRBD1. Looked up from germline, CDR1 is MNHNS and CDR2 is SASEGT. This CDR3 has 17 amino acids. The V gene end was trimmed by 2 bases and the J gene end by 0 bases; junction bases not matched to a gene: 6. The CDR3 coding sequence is TGTGCCAGCAGTGAAATAAGACAGGGTGCAACTAATGAAAAACTGTTTTTT. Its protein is CASSEIRQGATNEKLFF.

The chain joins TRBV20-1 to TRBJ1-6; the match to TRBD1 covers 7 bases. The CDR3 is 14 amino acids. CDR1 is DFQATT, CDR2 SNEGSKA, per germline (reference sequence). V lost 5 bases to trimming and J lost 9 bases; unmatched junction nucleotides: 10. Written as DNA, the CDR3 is TGCAGTGCTTGGGATGACAGGGTCGGTTCACCCCTCCACTTT. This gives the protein CSAWDDRVGSPLHF.

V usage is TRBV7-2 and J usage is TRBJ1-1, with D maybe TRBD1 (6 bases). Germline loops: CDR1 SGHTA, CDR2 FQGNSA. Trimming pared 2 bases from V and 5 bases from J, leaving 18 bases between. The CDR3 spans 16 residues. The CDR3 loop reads CASSLFSRGGPTEAFF. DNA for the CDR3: TGTGCCAGCAGCTTATTTAGTAGGGGGGGACCGACTGAAGCTTTCTTT.

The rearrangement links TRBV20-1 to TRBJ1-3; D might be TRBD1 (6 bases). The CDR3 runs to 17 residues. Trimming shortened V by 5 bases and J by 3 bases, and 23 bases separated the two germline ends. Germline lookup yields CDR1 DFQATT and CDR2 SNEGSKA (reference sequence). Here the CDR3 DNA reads TGCAGTGCTGAGGGGGGAAGGATACAGGGAGATGGAAACACCATATATTTT. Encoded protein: CSAEGGRIQGDGNTIYF.

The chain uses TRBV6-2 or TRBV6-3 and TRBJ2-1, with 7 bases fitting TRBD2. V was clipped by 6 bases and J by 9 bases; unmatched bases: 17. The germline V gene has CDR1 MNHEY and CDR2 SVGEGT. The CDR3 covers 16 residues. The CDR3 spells CASSPGGDYRRGEQFF. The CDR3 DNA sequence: TGTGCCAGCAGCCCCGGCGGGGACTACCGGAGGGGTGAGCAGTTCTTC.

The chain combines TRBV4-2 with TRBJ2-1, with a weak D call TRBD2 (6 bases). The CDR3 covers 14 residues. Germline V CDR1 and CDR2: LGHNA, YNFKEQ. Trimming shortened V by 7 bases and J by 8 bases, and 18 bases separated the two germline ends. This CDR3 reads CASNPGGVGDEQFF. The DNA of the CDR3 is TGTGCCAGCAACCCAGGCGGGGTTGGGGATGAGCAGTTCTTC.

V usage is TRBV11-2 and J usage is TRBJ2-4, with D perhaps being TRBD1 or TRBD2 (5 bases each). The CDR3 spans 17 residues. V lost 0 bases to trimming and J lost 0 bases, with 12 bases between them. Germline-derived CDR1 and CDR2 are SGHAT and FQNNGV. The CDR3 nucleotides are TGTGCCAGCAGCTTAGATCGGGACGGACTAGCCAAAAACATTCAGTACTTC. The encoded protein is CASSLDRDGLAKNIQYF.

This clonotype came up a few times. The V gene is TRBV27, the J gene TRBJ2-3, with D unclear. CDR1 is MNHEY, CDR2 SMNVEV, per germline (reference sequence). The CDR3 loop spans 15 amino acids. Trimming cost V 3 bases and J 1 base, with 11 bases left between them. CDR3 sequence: CASSLGYRGTDTQYF. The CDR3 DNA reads TGTGCCAGCAGTTTGGGGTATCGGGGCACAGATACGCAGTATTTT.

As DNA, the CDR3 is TGTGCCAGCAGTTTAGAGCCCAGGATTGGGGGCTACACCTTC. Its protein is CASSLEPRIGGYTF. The gene calls are TRBV27 and TRBJ1-2; the D is unclear. Trimming stripped 2 bases from V and 8 bases from J, with 15 bases between. This CDR3 spans 14 amino acids. In germline, CDR1 is MNHEY, CDR2 SMNVEV (reference sequence).

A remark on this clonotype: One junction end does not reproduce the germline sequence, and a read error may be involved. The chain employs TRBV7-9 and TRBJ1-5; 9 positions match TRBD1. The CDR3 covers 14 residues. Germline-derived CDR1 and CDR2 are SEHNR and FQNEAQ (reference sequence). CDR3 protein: CAGSLGQGDQPQHF. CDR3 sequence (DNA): TGTGCCGGCAGCTTGGGACAGGGTGATCAGCCCCAGCATTTT.

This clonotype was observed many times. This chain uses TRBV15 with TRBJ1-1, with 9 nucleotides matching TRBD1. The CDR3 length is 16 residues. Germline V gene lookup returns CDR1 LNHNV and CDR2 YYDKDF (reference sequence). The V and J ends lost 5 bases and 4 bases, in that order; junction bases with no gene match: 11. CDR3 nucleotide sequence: TGTGCCACCAGCGATACAGGGGGCGAGGCGAGCACTGAAGCTTTCTTT. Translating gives CATSDTGGEASTEAFF.

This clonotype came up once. The CDR3 region has the DNA TGTGCCAGCTCACCATTGGCGGTCGCCGGGGCCAACGTCCTGACTTTC. Its translation is CASSPLAVAGANVLTF. The V call is TRBV18, the J call TRBJ2-6; unclear D gene. V lost 2 bases and J 4 bases, leaving 12 bases between the germline ends. CDR3 length equals 16 residues. Germline V gives CDR1 KGHSH, CDR2 LQKENI.

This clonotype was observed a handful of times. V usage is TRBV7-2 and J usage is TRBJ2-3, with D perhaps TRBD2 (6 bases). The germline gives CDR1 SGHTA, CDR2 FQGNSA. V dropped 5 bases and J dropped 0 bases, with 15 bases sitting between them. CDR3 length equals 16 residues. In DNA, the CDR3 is TGTGCCAGCAGCCGCAAAAGCGGGCCGAGCACAGATACGCAGTATTTT. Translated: CASSRKSGPSTDTQYF. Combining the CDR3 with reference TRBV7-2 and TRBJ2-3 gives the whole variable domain GAGVSQSPSNKVTEKGKDVELRCDPISGHTALYWYRQSLGQGLEFLIYFQGNSAPDKSGLPSDRFSAERTGGSVSTLTIQRTQQEDSAVYLCASSRKSGPSTDTQYFGPGTRLTVL.

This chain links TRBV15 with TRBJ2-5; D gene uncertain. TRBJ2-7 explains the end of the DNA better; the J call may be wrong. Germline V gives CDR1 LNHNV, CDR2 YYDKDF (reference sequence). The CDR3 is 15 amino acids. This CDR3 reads CATSRDISIGPEQYF. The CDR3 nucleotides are TGTGCCACCAGCAGAGATATCAGTATAGGACCCGAGCAGTACTTC.

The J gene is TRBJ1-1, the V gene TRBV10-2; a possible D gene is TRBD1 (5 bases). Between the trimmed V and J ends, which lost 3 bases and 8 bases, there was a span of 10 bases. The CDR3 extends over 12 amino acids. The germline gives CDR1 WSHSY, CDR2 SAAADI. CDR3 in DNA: TGCGCCAGCAGTGACTCGGGACCGGAAGCTTTCTTT. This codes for CASSDSGPEAFF.

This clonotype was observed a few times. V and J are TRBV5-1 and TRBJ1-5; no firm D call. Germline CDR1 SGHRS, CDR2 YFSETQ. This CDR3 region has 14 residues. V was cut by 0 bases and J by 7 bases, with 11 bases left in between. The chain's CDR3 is CASSLEGGFQPQHF. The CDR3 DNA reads TGCGCCAGCAGCTTGGAGGGAGGTTTCCAGCCCCAGCATTTT.

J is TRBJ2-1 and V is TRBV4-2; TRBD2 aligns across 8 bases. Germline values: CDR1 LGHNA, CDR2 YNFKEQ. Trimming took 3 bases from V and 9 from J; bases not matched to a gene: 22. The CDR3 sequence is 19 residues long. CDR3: CASSQDSPSPGLGISEQFF. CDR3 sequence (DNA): TGTGCCAGCAGCCAGGACTCCCCGTCGCCGGGACTAGGAATCTCTGAGCAGTTCTTC.

The CDR3 DNA reads TGTGCCAGCAGCCAAACCTGGACAGGGACCGAGCAGTACTTC. Translating it yields CASSQTWTGTEQYF. The chain employs TRBV3-1 and TRBJ2-7, with 8 bases identical to TRBD1. Trimming at V came to 2 bases and at J to 6 bases, leaving 6 bases not matched to a gene. The CDR3 has 14 amino acids. Germline-derived CDR1 and CDR2 are LGHDT and YNNKEL (reference sequence).

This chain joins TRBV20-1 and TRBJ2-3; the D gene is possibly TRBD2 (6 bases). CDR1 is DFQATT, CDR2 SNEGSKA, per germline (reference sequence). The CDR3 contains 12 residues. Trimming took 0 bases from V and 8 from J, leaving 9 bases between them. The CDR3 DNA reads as TGCAGTGCTAGAGATGGGGGGACTACGCAGTATTTT. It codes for CSARDGGTTQYF.

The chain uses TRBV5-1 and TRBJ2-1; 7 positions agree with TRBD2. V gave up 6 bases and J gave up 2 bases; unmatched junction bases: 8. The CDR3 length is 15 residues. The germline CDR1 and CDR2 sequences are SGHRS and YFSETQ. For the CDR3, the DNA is TGCGCCAGCAAGGTGGCGGGACTAACCTACAATGAGCAGTTCTTC. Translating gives CASKVAGLTYNEQFF.

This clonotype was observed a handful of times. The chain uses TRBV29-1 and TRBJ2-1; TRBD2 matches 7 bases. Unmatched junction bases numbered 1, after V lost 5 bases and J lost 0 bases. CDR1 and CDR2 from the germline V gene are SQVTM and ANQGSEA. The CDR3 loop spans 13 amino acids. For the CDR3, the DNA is TGCAGCGTTAGCGGGAACTCCTACAATGAGCAGTTCTTC. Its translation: CSVSGNSYNEQFF.

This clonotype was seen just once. The CDR3 DNA reads as TGTGCCAGCAGCCAAGAACGAATAGGGACACACTACGAGCAGTACTTC. Protein sequence: CASSQERIGTHYEQYF. This chain links TRBV3-1 with TRBJ2-7; TRBD1 might be the D (6 bases). The germline V gene encodes CDR1 LGHDT and CDR2 YNNKEL (reference sequence). The V gene lost 0 bases and the J gene lost 3 bases, with 15 bases spanning the gap. This CDR3 has 16 residues.